Listed here is a single T cell receptor beta chain. The entry originates in a study of control samples from healthy donors and cancer patients. Libraries were prepared by immunoSEQ multiplex PCR; TCRdb keeps only in-frame clonotypes and omits some of them. The repertoire consists of roughly 170,000 clones, with around 94% occurring once and the leading ten covering 1.2% to 1.5%. Germline assignment: CDR1 KGHSY and CDR2 FQNENV. Trimming cost V 7 bases and J 0 bases, with 10 bases left between them. This CDR3 spans 14 amino acids. Sequencing was done on a sample of blood. The J gene is TRBJ1-5, the V gene TRBV16; D remains ambiguous. The TCR was taken from a woman in her late teens or twenties in good health. DNA for the CDR3: TGTGCCAGCACAAACCACGATAGCAATCAGCCCCAGCATTTT. It encodes CASTNHDSNQPQHF. The variable domain in full, with the rest retrieved from reference TRBV16 and TRBJ1-5, is GEEVAQTPKHLVRGEGQKAKLYCAPIKGHSYVFWYQQVLKNEFKFLISFQNENVFDETGMPKERFSAKCLPNSPCSLEIQATKLEDSAVYFCASTNHDSNQPQHFGDGTRLSIL.